Below are 9 T cell receptor beta chains sequenced from a single sample in a study of CD8+ T cells in alopecia areata. Treatment reported: oral pan-JAK inhibitor, 5-10 mg twice daily. The authors extracted RNA and reverse transcribed it into cDNA as the sequencing template. Profiling relied on immunoSEQ multiplex PCR, and the TCRdb table lists in-frame clones only, not all of them. The table shows 150,000 to 200,000 clones, with just under 65% occurring only once. This material consisted of CD4+ T cells sorted from blood, taken between weeks 47 and 50, from a patient treated with tofacitinib. These receptors were collected from a human donor with alopecia areata.

As regards this clone: Other nucleotide sequences from this sample produce the same CDR3. The chain is built from TRBV29-1 and TRBJ1-4; D remains ambiguous. CDR3 size: 13 residues. Germline lookup yields CDR1 SQVTM and CDR2 ANQGSEA. The germline V and J ends were trimmed by 6 bases and 0 bases, with 8 bases remaining between them. The CDR3 DNA reads as TGCAGCGTCGGACGGACAACTAATGAAAAACTGTTTTTT. This gives the protein CSVGRTTNEKLFF.

V and J are TRBV6-1 and TRBJ2-5; no clear D gene. The CDR3 has 14 amino acids. V lost 8 bases and J lost 4, with 17 bases in between. Germline CDR1 reads MNHNS; CDR2 reads SASEGT. The CDR3 reads CASVEWGAVETQYF. The CDR3 nucleotides are TGTGCCAGCGTTGAGTGGGGTGCAGTAGAGACCCAGTACTTC.

The chain employs TRBV11-2 and TRBJ1-2, with a tentative D call TRBD1 (5 bases). V was trimmed by 5 bases and J by 5 bases, leaving 24 bases between them. CDR3 length equals 17 residues. Germline-derived CDR1 and CDR2 are SGHAT and FQNNGV. The CDR3 is CASSQSGRKGPRYGYTF. The CDR3, as DNA: TGTGCCAGCAGCCAATCGGGACGTAAGGGTCCAAGATATGGCTACACCTTC.

This chain joins TRBV27 and TRBJ1-1; the D gene is possibly TRBD1 (6 bases). Germline CDR1 is MNHEY and CDR2 is SMNVEV (reference sequence). CDR3 length: 15 amino acids. V lost 4 bases and J 7 bases, leaving 19 bases between the germline ends. CDR3: CASSSLDRQLVEAFF. The CDR3 bases are TGTGCCAGCAGTTCCCTGGACAGACAGCTAGTTGAAGCTTTCTTT.

V is TRBV29-1 and J is TRBJ2-1; TRBD2 matches 11 bases. After removal of 7 bases from V and 5 bases from J, the junction contained 4 bases not matched to a gene. CDR3 length: 13 residues. Germline assignment: CDR1 SQVTM and CDR2 ANQGSEA. The DNA of the CDR3 is TGCAGCGCCGCGACTAGCGGGGACAATGAGCAGTTCTTC. Translation gives CSAATSGDNEQFF.

The V and J genes are TRBV11-1 and TRBJ2-7; 9 bases match TRBD1. The germline V gene encodes CDR1 SGHAT and CDR2 FQDESV (reference sequence). The J segment lost 5 bases and the V segment lost 5 bases, leaving 7 bases of the junction unmatched. This CDR3 is 14 amino acids long. The CDR3 nucleotides read TGTGCCAGCAGCATACCGGGACAGGGCCACGAGCAGTACTTC. Protein sequence: CASSIPGQGHEQYF.

The chain carries TRBV5-1 and TRBJ2-5, with TRBD1 identical over 7 bases. CDR1 is SGHRS, CDR2 YFSETQ, per germline. J lost 2 bases, V lost 0 bases, and 7 bases had no gene match. This CDR3 is built from 16 residues. The CDR3 loop is CASSLGGQSIQETQYF. The CDR3 DNA sequence: TGCGCCAGCAGCTTGGGGGGACAGAGCATACAAGAGACCCAGTACTTC.

The chain employs TRBV10-3 and TRBJ2-1; D unresolved. The germline V and J ends were trimmed by 7 bases and 3 bases, with 13 bases remaining between them. From germline, CDR1 is ENHRY and CDR2 SYGVKD. The length of the CDR3 is 14 residues. CDR3 sequence (DNA): TGTGCCATCACGGACGGTCACCTCTACAATGAGCAGTTCTTC. Translation gives CAITDGHLYNEQFF.

This clone was seen more than once but under ten times. This rearrangement joins TRBV4-1 to TRBJ2-1, with D maybe TRBD1 (5 bases). This CDR3 has 13 residues. The V end was cut by 3 bases, the J end by 10 bases, with 13 bases between. Germline V gene lookup returns CDR1 MGHRA and CDR2 YSYEKL. CDR3 in amino acids: CASSHVTGAEQFF. DNA of the CDR3: TGCGCCAGCAGCCATGTTACTGGGGCGGAGCAGTTCTTC.